This section outlines one T cell receptor (beta chain) sequence together with its context. Its specificity is unknown. CDR3 size: 14 residues. Trimming shortened V by 3 bases and J by 3 bases, and 9 bases separated the two germline ends. Germline assignment: CDR1 PRHDT and CDR2 FYEKMQ (reference sequence). This record belongs to a study of T-cell reconstitution after alpha-beta-depleted transplantation in children. Whole-study results and caveats: At one year after transplant, newly produced T cells mostly accounted for T-cell counts and diversity. The origin of alpha-beta T cells about two months after transplant was reportedly several hundred expanded graft clones.

Preparing the TCRbeta library involved the use of unique molecular identifiers. One entry per CDR3 protein results from TCRdb running MiXCR on the PCR reads. The top ten clones hold 20% to 30% of a sample with roughly 280,000 distinct CDR3 sequences, around a tenth of them seen once. This TCR came from a male patient between 2 and 15 years old who had a stem cell transplant for chronic granulomatous disease, so the T cells may come from the graft donor. The sample consisted of peripheral blood, taken 180 days after TCRalphabeta/CD19-depleted stem cell transplant. The J gene is TRBJ2-1, the V gene TRBV13; D not certain. CDR3: CASSLVRLYNEQFF. The CDR3 nucleotides are TGTGCCAGCAGCTTGGTGCGCCTCTACAATGAGCAGTTCTTC.